The 2 T cell receptor beta chains given below trace back to one sample, sequenced in a study of PD-1 blockade in classical Hodgkin lymphoma. Patients all relapsed after autologous stem cell transplantation, and there was variation in brentuximab vedotin exposure. Clones were sequenced by immunoSEQ multiplex PCR, and TCRdb holds only the in-frame ones, with some missing. This sample has around 36,000 clones; about 89% occur once, and the top ten carry approximately 9.1%. Sequencing was performed on peripheral blood mononuclear cells (PBMCs), taken at baseline. These receptors originate from a human donor with classical Hodgkin lymphoma.

This clone was picked up one time. The chain carries TRBV7-9 and TRBJ1-2; TRBD1 matches at 7 bases. V shed 0 bases and J 8 bases; nucleotides not matched to a gene: 9. CDR1 and CDR2 from the germline V gene are SEHNR and FQNEAQ (reference sequence). The CDR3 has 15 residues. The CDR3 bases are TGTGCCAGCAGCTTAGCTGCGACAGGGCTGGTCGGCTACACCTTC. Encoded protein: CASSLAATGLVGYTF.

The V gene is TRBV7-3, the J gene TRBJ2-3; D unclear. The CDR3 sequence is 15 residues long. The ends were cut back, 2 bases at V and 5 bases at J, with 14 bases in the middle. Per the germline V gene, CDR1 is SGHTA and CDR2 is FQGTGA. This CDR3 reads CASSLGGFLGDTQYF. CDR3 bases: TGTGCCAGCAGCTTAGGTGGTTTTTTAGGAGATACGCAGTATTTT. Drawing the rest from reference TRBV7-3 and TRBJ2-3, the complete variable domain is GAGVSQTPSNKVTEKGKYVELRCDPISGHTALYWYRQSLGQGPEFLIYFQGTGAADDSGLPNDRFFAVRPEGSVSTLKIQRTERGDSAVYLCASSLGGFLGDTQYFGPGTRLTVL.